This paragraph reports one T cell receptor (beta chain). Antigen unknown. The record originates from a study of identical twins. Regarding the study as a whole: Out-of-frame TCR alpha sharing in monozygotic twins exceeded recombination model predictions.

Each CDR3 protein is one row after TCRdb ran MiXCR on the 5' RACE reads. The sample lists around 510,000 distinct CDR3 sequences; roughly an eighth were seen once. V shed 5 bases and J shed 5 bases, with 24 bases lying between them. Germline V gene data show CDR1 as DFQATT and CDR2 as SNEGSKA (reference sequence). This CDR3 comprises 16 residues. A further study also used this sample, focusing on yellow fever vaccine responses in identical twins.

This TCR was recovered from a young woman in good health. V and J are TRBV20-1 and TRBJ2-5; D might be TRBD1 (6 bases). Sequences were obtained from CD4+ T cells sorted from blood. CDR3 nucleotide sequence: TGCAGTGCTTCCGGGGAGCCCCGGATGAGGGGGGAGACCCAGTACTTC. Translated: CSASGEPRMRGETQYF.